Below are 9 T cell receptor beta chains sequenced from a single sample in a study of blood T cell repertoires in COVID-19. Here immunoSEQ multiplex PCR was the method, and the copy in TCRdb shows in-frame clones only, minus some. Here the sample spans tens of thousands of clones, roughly 84% being singletons. The sequenced sample was peripheral blood. These receptor sequences come from a man in his 70s with acute or convalescent COVID-19.

The chain has TRBV4-1 and TRBJ1-6, with D unclear. The CDR3 is made up of 13 amino acids. V gave up 0 bases and J gave up 10 bases, with 7 bases separating them. Germline CDR1 reads MGHRA; CDR2 reads YSYEKL. CDR3 residues: CASSQDRKSPLHF. The CDR3 coding sequence is TGCGCCAGCAGCCAAGATAGAAAATCACCCCTCCACTTT.

The chain recombines TRBV27 with TRBJ2-3; 7 positions agree with TRBD2. This CDR3 is 15 amino acids long. Germline V CDR1 and CDR2: MNHEY, SMNVEV (reference sequence). J was trimmed by 2 bases and V by 7 bases; bases with no gene match: 9. CDR3 residues: CASTPGRGYTDTQYF. CDR3 DNA: TGTGCCAGCACCCCCGGGCGGGGGTACACAGATACGCAGTATTTT.

The chain links TRBV5-1 to TRBJ2-1; D perhaps matches TRBD1 (6 bases). V was cut by 9 bases and J by 5 bases, with 15 bases left in between. Germline CDR1 SGHRS, CDR2 YFSETQ. The CDR3 runs 13 residues. CDR3 region: CATGEQGHNEQFF. For the CDR3, the DNA is TGCGCCACCGGGGAACAGGGACACAATGAGCAGTTCTTC.

This chain connects TRBV5-1 to TRBJ2-5; possible D gene TRBD1, 5 bases. Per the germline V gene, CDR1 is SGHRS and CDR2 is YFSETQ. This CDR3 region has 14 residues. V lost 1 base and J lost 4, with 11 bases in between. CDR3 amino acids: CASSLYKGRETQYF. The CDR3 DNA reads as TGCGCCAGCAGCTTGTATAAGGGGCGAGAGACCCAGTACTTC.

This clone was counted only a few times. The gene calls are TRBV6-5 and TRBJ1-1; 9 bases fit TRBD1. Germline lookup yields CDR1 MNHEY and CDR2 SVGAGI. The CDR3 sequence is 14 residues long. J lost 3 bases, V lost 6 bases, and 5 bases had no gene match. The CDR3 here is CASRVQGAYTEAFF. DNA for the CDR3: TGTGCCAGCAGAGTACAGGGGGCCTACACTGAAGCTTTCTTT.

The J gene is TRBJ2-5, the V gene TRBV18; D gene uncertain. V was pared by 3 bases and J by 5 bases, with 16 bases between. The CDR3 totals 15 residues. Germline CDR1 is KGHSH and CDR2 is LQKENI. The CDR3 spells CASSPAKSTAETQYF. For the CDR3, the DNA is TGTGCCAGCTCACCTGCAAAAAGTACTGCCGAGACCCAGTACTTC.

The genes are TRBV2 and TRBJ1-3, with 7 bases that match TRBD1. Germline lookup yields CDR1 SNHLY and CDR2 FYNNEI. The CDR3 covers 16 residues. V was clipped by 6 bases and J by 4 bases; unmatched bases: 12. The CDR3 spells CASRELQGTFGNTIYF. Written as DNA, the CDR3 is TGTGCCAGCAGGGAATTACAGGGGACATTCGGAAACACCATATATTTT.

The rearrangement uses TRBV6-2 or TRBV6-3 and TRBJ2-5, with 10 bases lining up with TRBD1. V lost 5 bases, J lost 5 bases, and 11 bases stayed unmatched. The CDR3 is 16 amino acids. CDR1 MNHEY and CDR2 SVGEGT come from the germline V gene. Here the CDR3 reads CASSPMTGGRGETQYF. Written as DNA, the CDR3 is TGTGCCAGCAGTCCGATGACAGGGGGCAGAGGGGAGACCCAGTACTTC.

This clone came up a few times. The genes are TRBV19 and TRBJ2-1; TRBD2 aligns across 12 bases. Germline trimming cut 4 bases from V and 2 bases from J; bases unmatched to any gene: 6. This CDR3 is 17 amino acids long. Germline-derived CDR1 and CDR2 are LNHDA and SQIVND (reference sequence). CDR3 nucleotides: TGTGCCAGTAGTACAGGGACTAGCGGGCGCCCCTACAATGAGCAGTTCTTC. Its translation is CASSTGTSGRPYNEQFF.